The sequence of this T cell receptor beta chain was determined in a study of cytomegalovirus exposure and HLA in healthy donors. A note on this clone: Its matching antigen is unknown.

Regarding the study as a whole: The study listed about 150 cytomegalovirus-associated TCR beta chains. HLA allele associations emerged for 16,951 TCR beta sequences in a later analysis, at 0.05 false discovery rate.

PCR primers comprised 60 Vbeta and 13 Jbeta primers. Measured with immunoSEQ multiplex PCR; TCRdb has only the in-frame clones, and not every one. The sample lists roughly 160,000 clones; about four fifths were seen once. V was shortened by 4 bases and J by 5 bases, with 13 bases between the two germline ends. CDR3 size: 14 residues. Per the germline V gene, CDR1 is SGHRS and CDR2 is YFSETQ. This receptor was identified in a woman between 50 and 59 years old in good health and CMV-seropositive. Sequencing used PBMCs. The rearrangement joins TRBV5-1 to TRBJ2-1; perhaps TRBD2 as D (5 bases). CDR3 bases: TGCGCCAGCAGCCTCGGGAACGCGAACAATGAGCAGTTCTTC. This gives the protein CASSLGNANNEQFF.